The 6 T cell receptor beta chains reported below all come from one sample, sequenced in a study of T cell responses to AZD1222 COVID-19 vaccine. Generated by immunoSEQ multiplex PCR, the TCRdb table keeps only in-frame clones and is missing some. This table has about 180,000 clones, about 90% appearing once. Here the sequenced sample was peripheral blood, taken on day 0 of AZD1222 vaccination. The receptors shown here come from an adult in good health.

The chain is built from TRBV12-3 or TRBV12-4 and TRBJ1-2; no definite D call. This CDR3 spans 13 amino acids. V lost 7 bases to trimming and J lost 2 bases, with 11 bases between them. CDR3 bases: TGTGCCAGCAATTTGGAGCACAACTATGGCTACACCTTC. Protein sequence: CASNLEHNYGYTF.

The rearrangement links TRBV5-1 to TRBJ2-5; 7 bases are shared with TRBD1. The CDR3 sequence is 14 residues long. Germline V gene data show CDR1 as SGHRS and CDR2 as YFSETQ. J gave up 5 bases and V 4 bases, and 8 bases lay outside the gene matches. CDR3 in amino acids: CASSAYRGTETQYF. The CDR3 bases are TGCGCCAGCAGCGCTTACAGGGGTACGGAGACCCAGTACTTC.

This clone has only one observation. The CDR3 here is CASSFDGNYGYTF. As DNA, the CDR3 is TGTGCCAGCAGCTTCGACGGAAACTATGGCTACACCTTC. The chain combines TRBV6-5 with TRBJ1-2, with D hard to call. Trimming stripped 6 bases from V and 2 bases from J, with 10 bases between. Germline values: CDR1 MNHEY, CDR2 SVGAGI. The CDR3 loop spans 13 amino acids.

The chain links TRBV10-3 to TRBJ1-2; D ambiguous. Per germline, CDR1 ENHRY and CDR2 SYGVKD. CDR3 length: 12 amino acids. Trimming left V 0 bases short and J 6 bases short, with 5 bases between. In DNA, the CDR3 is TGTGCCATCAGTGAGTCGGCGGATGGCTACACCTTC. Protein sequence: CAISESADGYTF.

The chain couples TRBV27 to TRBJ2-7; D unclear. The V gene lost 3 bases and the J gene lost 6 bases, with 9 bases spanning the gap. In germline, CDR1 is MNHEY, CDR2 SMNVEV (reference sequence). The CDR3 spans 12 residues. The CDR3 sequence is CASSLEGREQYF. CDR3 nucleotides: TGTGCCAGCAGTTTGGAAGGGCGCGAGCAGTACTTC.

CDR3 coding DNA: TGTGCCAGCAGTGAGGGAGCCAAAAACATTCAGTACTTC. It specifies CASSEGAKNIQYF. The chain links TRBV6-4 to TRBJ2-4; no firm D call. The CDR3 spans 13 residues. The V end lost 3 bases, the J end lost 0 bases, and 3 bases lay between the germline ends. In germline, CDR1 is MRHNA, CDR2 SNTAGT.